The 7 T cell receptor beta chains below were found in one sample sequenced in a study of blood T cell repertoires in COVID-19. Here immunoSEQ multiplex PCR was the method, and the copy in TCRdb shows in-frame clones only, minus some. This sample carries approximately 190,000 clones, about 83% of them seen once, and the ten largest clones take more than 4.5%. The specimen sequenced was peripheral blood. Source of these receptors: a woman aged 70-85 years with active or convalescent COVID-19.

The chain employs TRBV14 and TRBJ2-1, with 9 bases that match TRBD2. The CDR3 totals 16 residues. J gave up 4 bases and V 2 bases, and 6 bases lay outside the gene matches. Germline values: CDR1 SGHDN, CDR2 FVKESK. The chain's CDR3 is CASSQPTSGPYNEQFF. CDR3 in DNA: TGTGCCAGCAGCCAACCAACTAGCGGGCCATACAATGAGCAGTTCTTC.

This clone was observed once. The chain joins TRBV6-2 or TRBV6-3 to TRBJ1-5, with TRBD1 matching 7 bases. V lost 5 bases and J lost 4; bases outside the gene matches: 5. Per the germline V gene, CDR1 is MNHEY and CDR2 is SVGEGT. This CDR3 is built from 14 residues. The CDR3 DNA follows: TGTGCCAGCAGTGCCGGGACAGAGAATCAGCCCCAGCATTTT. Its translation: CASSAGTENQPQHF.

The chain couples TRBV3-1 (or the pseudogene TRBV3-2) to TRBJ2-1, with 7 bases that match TRBD2. After removal of 5 bases from V and 7 bases from J, the junction contained 5 bases not matched to a gene. Germline CDR1 and CDR2: LGHDT and YNNKEL (reference sequence). There are 13 residues in the CDR3. CDR3 bases: TGTGCCAGCAGCTTACTAGCGAATAATGAGCAGTTCTTC. Translated: CASSLLANNEQFF.

The V and J genes are TRBV5-1 and TRBJ2-1; 8 nucleotides line up with TRBD2. This CDR3 has 17 amino acids. Looked up from germline, CDR1 is SGHRS and CDR2 is YFSETQ. V was pared by 2 bases and J by 3 bases, with 10 bases of the junction left unmatched. CDR3 coding DNA: TGCGCCAGCAGCTTAAGTGAAACCGGGACTAGCTACAATGAGCAGTTCTTC. Protein product: CASSLSETGTSYNEQFF.

The gene calls are TRBV11-1 and TRBJ2-2; 7 nucleotides agree with TRBD2. The CDR3 has 15 amino acids. The germline V gene encodes CDR1 SGHAT and CDR2 FQDESV (reference sequence). V lost 0 bases to trimming and J lost 6 bases; unmatched junction nucleotides: 4. This CDR3 reads CASSLALAKAGELFF. The CDR3 DNA reads TGTGCCAGCAGCTTAGCACTAGCGAAGGCCGGGGAGCTGTTTTTT.

The rearrangement uses TRBV5-8 and TRBJ2-4; TRBD1 aligns across 7 bases. V was clipped by 3 bases and J by 0 bases; unmatched bases: 12. Germline V gene lookup returns CDR1 SGHTS and CDR2 YDEGEE. CDR3 length: 18 residues. Here the CDR3 reads CASSSGQVPPLAKNIQYF. The DNA for the CDR3 is TGTGCCAGCAGCTCCGGACAGGTGCCCCCTCTAGCCAAAAACATTCAGTACTTC.

This chain connects TRBV9 to TRBJ1-2; maybe TRBD1 (5 bases). Germline loops: CDR1 SGDLS, CDR2 YYNGEE. V was shortened by 0 bases and J by 3 bases, with 12 bases between the two germline ends. The CDR3 is 15 amino acids. DNA for the CDR3: TGTGCCAGCAGCGTAGCAAGCGACAGTTACTATGGCTACACCTTC. Amino acids: CASSVASDSYYGYTF.